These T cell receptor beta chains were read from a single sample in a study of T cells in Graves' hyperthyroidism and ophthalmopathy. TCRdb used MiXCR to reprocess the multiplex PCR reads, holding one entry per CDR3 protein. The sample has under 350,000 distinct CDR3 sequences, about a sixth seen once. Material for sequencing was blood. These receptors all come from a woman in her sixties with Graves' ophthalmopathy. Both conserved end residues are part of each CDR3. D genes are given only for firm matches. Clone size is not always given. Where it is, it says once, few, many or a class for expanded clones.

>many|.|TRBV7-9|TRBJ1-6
TGTGCCAGCAGCTTATTTGCAGCAAGCAATAATTCACCCCTCCACTTT
CASSLFAASNNSPLHF
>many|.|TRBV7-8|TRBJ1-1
TGTGCCAGCAGCTTAGCCGGGGGAGGGACCACATTGGACACTGAAGCTTTCTTT
CASSLAGGGTTLDTEAFF
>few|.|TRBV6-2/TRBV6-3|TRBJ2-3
TGTGCCAGCAGTTACACTCAGGGTTCTTCCACAGATACGCAGTATTTT
CASSYTQGSSTDTQYF
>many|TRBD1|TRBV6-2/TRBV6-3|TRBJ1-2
TGTGCCAGCAACTGGGGACAGGGTTATGGCTACACCTTC
CASNWGQGYGYTF
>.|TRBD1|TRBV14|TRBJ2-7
TGTGCCAGCAGCCGAATATCAGGACAGGGAGTTCTGTACGAGCAGTACTTC
CASSRISGQGVLYEQYF
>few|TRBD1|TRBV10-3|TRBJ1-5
TGTGCCATCAGTCCACAGGGGGAGGAACAGCCCCAGCATTTT
CAISPQGEEQPQHF
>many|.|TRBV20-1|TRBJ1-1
TGCAGTGCCCTTAACAGATTGAACACTGAAGCTTTCTTT
CSALNRLNTEAFF
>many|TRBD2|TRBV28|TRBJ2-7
TGTGCCAGCAAAGGAGCTTATGGGGGGGAAAACGAGCAGTACTTC
CASKGAYGGENEQYF
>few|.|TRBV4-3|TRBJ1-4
TGCGCCAGCAGCCAAGATCAACGGATAAATGAAAAACTGTTTTTT
CASSQDQRINEKLFF
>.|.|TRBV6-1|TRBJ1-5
TGTGCCAGCAGTACCCGGTCGGGGGGCTCCATTCAGCCCCAGCATTTT
CASSTRSGGSIQPQHF
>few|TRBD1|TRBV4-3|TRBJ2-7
TGCGCCAGCAGCCAAGACCGCAGGGGGCGCGAGCAGTACTTC
CASSQDRRGREQYF
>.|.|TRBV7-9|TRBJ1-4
TGTGCCAGCAGCCCGAGCAGGGTTAGCGGTGAAAAACTGTTTTTT
CASSPSRVSGEKLFF
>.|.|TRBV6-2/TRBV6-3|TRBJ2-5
.
CASTSGETQYF
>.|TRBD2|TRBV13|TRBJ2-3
TGTGCCAGCAGCTTTCGCCCGGGACTGGCGGGAGAATTAACAGATACGCAGTATTTT
CASSFRPGLAGELTDTQYF
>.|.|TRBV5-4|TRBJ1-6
TGTGCCAGCAGCCCTCAATCCGGGACTGCCTATAATTCACCCCTCCACTTT
CASSPQSGTAYNSPLHF
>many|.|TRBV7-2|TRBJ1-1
TGTGCCAGCAGCTTATATGACGGGACTGAAGCTTTCTTT
CASSLYDGTEAFF
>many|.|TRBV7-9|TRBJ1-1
TGTGCCAGCAGCTTAGACAGGGCGGATTTCACTGAAGCTTTCTTT
CASSLDRADFTEAFF
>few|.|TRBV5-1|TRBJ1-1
TGCGCCAGCAGTTTTGCCAGGGGCTCGACCACTGAAGCTTTCTTT
CASSFARGSTTEAFF
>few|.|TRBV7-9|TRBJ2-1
TGTGCCAGCAGCCGCGGGCTATTTAGCGGCAGCTCCTACAATGAGCAGTTCTTC
CASSRGLFSGSSYNEQFF
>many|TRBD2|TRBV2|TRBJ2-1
TGTGCCAGCAGCATCGAACTAGCGGGAGACGGGGATGAGCAGTTCTTC
CASSIELAGDGDEQFF
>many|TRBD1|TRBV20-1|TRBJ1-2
TGCAGTGCTAGAGAGGGCACAGGGGATGGCTACACCTTC
CSAREGTGDGYTF
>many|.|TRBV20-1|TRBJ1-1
TGCAGTGCTAGTTGGGGAGTTGGGGACACTGAAGCTTTCTTT
CSASWGVGDTEAFF